Included here is one TCR beta chain sequence, with context. Its specificity is unknown. Germline CDR1 is SEHNR and CDR2 is FQNEAQ (reference sequence). V was trimmed by 5 bases and J by 5 bases, leaving 12 bases between them. The length of the CDR3 is 13 residues. Clones were read by immunoSEQ multiplex PCR, and TCRdb kept only the in-frame ones, dropping some. The top ten clones hold about 0.057% of a sample with under 550,000 clones, 90% to 96% of them seen once. The study drew all its donors from Caucasian adults living in Nashville, Tennessee. The data are from a study of shared clonotypes between healthy human individuals. Study as a whole: Per donor, three plates held CD4 naive cells, three held CD4 memory, two held CD8 naive and one held CD8 memory. Overall study results and limits: The sampled material consisted only of blood, and tissue repertoires are likely to differ. It was expected that sequencing depth would affect clonotype sharing among donors.

The clonotype comes from a woman in her 30s in good health. The gene calls are TRBV7-9 and TRBJ2-5, with a weak D call TRBD1 (6 bases). The sample consisted of naive CD4+ T cells sorted from blood. Subset indicated: CD45RA+ positively selected. As DNA, the CDR3 is TGTGCCAGCAGCCCCAGGGGTCGTGAGACCCAGTACTTC. Protein: CASSPRGRETQYF.